The sequence of this TCR beta chain was determined in a study of control samples from healthy donors and cancer patients. Libraries were prepared by immunoSEQ multiplex PCR; TCRdb keeps only in-frame clonotypes and omits some of them. Among some 130,000 clones, about 92% were seen once, and the ten largest hold 2% to 2.5%. Between the trimmed V and J ends, which lost 3 bases and 10 bases, there was a span of 14 bases. The CDR3 is made up of 13 amino acids. Per germline, CDR1 SGDLS and CDR2 YYNGEE. The chain recombines TRBV9 with TRBJ2-1; either TRBD1 or TRBD2 may supply D (6 bases each). The origin of this receptor is a woman between 50 and 59 years old in good health. Sequenced: blood. Here the CDR3 reads CASSGKGGAEQFF. The CDR3 DNA sequence: TGTGCCAGCAGCGGGAAGGGGGGAGCCGAGCAGTTCTTC. Filled out from reference TRBV9 and TRBJ2-1, the complete variable domain reads DSGVTQTPKHLITATGQRVTLRCSPRSGDLSVYWYQQSLDQGLQFLIQYYNGEERAKGNILERFSAQQFPDLHSELNLSSLELGDSALYFCASSGKGGAEQFFGPGTRLTVL.